This section outlines one T cell receptor (beta chain) sequence together with its context. Everyone who donated was a healthy Caucasian. TCRdb re-called the 5' RACE reads through MiXCR, storing one row per CDR3 protein. Here the sample spans over 500,000 distinct CDR3 sequences, around 20% being singletons. This record belongs to a study of identical twins. This CDR3 contains 12 residues. The germline V and J ends were trimmed by 4 bases and 6 bases, with 6 bases remaining between them. The data also belong to a second study, concerning T cells expressing NK-cell markers. That report adds: Sorted CD3+CD56+NKG2C+, CD3+CD56+NKG2C- and CD3+CD56-NKG2C+ T-cell subsets were beta-chain profiled.

Input material: CD4+ T cells sorted from blood. The chain recombines TRBV12-3 or TRBV12-4 with TRBJ2-2, with no clear D. The clonotype originates from a woman aged 18-29 years in good health. The CDR3 DNA reads TGTGCCAGCAGTTCCTACCCCGGGGAGCTGTTTTTT. Its protein is CASSSYPGELFF.